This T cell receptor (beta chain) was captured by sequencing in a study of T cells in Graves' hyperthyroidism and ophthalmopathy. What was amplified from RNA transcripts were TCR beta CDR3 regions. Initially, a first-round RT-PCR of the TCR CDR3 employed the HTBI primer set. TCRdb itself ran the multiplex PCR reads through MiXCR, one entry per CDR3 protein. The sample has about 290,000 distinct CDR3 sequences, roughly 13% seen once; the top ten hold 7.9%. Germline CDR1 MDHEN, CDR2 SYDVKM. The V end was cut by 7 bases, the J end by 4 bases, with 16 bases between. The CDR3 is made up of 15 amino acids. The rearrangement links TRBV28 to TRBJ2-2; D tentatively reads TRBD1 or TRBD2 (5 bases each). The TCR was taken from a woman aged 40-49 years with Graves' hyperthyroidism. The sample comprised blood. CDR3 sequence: CASILQGGGTGELFF. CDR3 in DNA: TGTGCCAGCATCCTCCAGGGTGGAGGCACCGGGGAGCTGTTTTTT.